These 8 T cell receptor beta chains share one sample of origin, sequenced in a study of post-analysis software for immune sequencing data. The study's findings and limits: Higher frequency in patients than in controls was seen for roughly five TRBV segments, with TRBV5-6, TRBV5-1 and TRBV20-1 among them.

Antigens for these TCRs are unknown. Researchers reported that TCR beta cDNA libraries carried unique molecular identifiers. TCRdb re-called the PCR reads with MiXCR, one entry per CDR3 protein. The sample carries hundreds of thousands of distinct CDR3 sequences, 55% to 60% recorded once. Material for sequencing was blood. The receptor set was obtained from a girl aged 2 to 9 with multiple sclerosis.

In DNA, the CDR3 is TGTGCCAGCAGCTTGACGCCGGGGCACACCGGGGAGCTGTTTTTT. This codes for CASSLTPGHTGELFF. The chain links TRBV5-6 to TRBJ2-2; possibly TRBD1 or TRBD2 for D (5 bases each). The germline V gene encodes CDR1 SGHDT and CDR2 YYEEEE. Between the trimmed V and J ends, which lost 1 base and 3 bases, there was a span of 10 bases. There are 15 residues in the CDR3.

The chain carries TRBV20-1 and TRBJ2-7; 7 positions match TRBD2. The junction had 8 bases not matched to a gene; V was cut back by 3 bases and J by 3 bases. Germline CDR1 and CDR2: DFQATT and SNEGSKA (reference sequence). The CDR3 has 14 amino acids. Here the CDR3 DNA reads TGCAGTGCTAGTGGGGGGGATAGGGGCTACGAGCAGTACTTC. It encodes CSASGGDRGYEQYF.

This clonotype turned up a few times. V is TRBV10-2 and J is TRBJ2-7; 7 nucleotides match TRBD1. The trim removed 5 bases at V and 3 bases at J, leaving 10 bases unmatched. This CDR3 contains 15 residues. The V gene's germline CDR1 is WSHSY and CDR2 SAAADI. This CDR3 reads CASSPTGDPYYEQYF. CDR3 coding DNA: TGCGCCAGCAGTCCTACAGGGGACCCTTACTACGAGCAGTACTTC.

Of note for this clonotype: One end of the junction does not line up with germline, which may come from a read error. The CDR3 protein is CASSLAVGANTDAQYF. CDR3 bases: TGTGCCAGCAGCTTAGCCGTGGGGGCTAACACAGATGCGCAGTATTTT. The V call is TRBV7-9, the J call TRBJ2-3, with a possible D match to TRBD1 (6 bases). The CDR3 is 16 amino acids. CDR1 and CDR2 (germline): SEHNR, FQNEAQ (reference sequence).

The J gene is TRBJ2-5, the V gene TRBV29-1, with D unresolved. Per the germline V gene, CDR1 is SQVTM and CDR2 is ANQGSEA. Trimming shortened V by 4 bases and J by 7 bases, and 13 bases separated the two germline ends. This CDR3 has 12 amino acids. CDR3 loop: CSVAIQEGTQYF. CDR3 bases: TGCAGCGTTGCCATCCAGGAAGGGACCCAGTACTTC.

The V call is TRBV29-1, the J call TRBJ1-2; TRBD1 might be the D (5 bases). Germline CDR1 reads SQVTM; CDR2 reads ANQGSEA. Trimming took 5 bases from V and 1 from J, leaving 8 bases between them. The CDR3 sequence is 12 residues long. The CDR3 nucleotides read TGCAGCGTTTCGACAGTTAACTATGGCTACACCTTC. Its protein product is CSVSTVNYGYTF.

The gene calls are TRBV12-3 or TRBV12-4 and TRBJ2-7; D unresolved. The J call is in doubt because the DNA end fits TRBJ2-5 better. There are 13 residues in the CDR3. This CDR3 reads CASSLLAVKTQYF. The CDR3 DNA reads TGTGCCAGCAGTTTATTGGCGGTGAAGACCCAGTACTTC.

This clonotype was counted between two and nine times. The CDR3 DNA reads TGTGCCAGCAGTACCAAGGCCGGGACTAGGCTAAGCGTGAAGCAGTTCTTC. Translated: CASSTKAGTRLSVKQFF. The chain combines TRBV27 with TRBJ2-1; the match to TRBD2 covers 8 bases. The V and J ends lost 5 bases and 11 bases, in that order; junction bases with no gene match: 20. The length of the CDR3 is 17 residues. The germline V gene has CDR1 MNHEY and CDR2 SMNVEV (reference sequence).